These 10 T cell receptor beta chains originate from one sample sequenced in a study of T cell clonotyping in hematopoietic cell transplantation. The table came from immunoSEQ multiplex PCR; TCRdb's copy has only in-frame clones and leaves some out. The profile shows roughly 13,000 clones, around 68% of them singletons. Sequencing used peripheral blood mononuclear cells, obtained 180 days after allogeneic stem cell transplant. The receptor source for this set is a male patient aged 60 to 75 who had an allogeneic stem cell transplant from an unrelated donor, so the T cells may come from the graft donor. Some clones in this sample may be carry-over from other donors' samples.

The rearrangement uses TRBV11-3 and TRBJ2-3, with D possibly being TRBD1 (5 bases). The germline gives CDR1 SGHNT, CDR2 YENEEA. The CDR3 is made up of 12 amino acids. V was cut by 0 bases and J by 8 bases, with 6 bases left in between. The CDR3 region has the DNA TGTGCCAGCAGCTTAGATCAGGGTACGCAGTATTTT. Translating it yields CASSLDQGTQYF.

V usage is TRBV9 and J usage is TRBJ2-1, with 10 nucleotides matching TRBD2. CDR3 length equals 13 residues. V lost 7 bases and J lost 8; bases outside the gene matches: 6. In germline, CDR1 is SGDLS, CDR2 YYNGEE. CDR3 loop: CASDSGGADEQFF. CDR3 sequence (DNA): TGTGCCAGCGACAGCGGGGGGGCCGATGAGCAGTTCTTC.

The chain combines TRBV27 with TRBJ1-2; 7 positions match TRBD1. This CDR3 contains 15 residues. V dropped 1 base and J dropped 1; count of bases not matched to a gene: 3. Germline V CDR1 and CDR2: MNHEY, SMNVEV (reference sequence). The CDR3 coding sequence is TGTGCCAGCAGTTTATTGGGGACAGTTAACTATGGCTACACCTTC. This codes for CASSLLGTVNYGYTF.

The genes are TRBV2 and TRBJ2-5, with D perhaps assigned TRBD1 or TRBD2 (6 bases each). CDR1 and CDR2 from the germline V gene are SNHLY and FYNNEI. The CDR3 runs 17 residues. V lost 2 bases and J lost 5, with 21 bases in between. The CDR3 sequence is CASSENRGGGELETQYF. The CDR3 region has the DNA TGTGCCAGCAGTGAAAACCGAGGGGGAGGCGAGTTGGAGACCCAGTACTTC. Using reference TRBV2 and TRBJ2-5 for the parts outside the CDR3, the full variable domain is EPEVTQTPSHQVTQMGQEVILRCVPISNHLYFYWYRQILGQKVEFLVSFYNNEISEKSEIFDDQFSVERPDGSNFTLKIRSTKLEDSAMYFCASSENRGGGELETQYFGPGTRLLVL.

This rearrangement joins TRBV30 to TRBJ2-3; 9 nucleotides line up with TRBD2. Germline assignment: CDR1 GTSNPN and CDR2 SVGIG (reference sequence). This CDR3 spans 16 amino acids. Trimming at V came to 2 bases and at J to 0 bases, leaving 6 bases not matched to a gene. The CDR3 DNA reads TGTGCCTGGAGTCCTCTAGCGGGACATAGCACAGATACGCAGTATTTT. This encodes CAWSPLAGHSTDTQYF. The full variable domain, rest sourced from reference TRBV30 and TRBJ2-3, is SQTIHQWPATLVQPVGSPLSLECTVEGTSNPNLYWYRQAAGRGLQLLFYSVGIGQISSEVPQNLSASRPQDRQFILSSKKLLLSDSGFYLCAWSPLAGHSTDTQYFGPGTRLTVL.

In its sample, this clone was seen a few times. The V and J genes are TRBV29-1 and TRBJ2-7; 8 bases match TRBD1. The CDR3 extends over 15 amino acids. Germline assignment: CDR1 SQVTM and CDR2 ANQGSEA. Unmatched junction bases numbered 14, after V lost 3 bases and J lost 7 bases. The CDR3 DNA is TGCAGCGTTGAGAGTGTAAGGACAGGGTCGCGGGAGCAGTACTTC. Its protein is CSVESVRTGSREQYF.

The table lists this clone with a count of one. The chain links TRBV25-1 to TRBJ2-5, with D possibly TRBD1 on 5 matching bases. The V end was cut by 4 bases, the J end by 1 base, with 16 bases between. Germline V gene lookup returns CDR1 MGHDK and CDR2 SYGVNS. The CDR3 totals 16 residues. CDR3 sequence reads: CASSGGPGGAQETQYF. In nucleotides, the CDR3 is TGTGCCAGCAGTGGAGGACCCGGTGGGGCCCAAGAGACCCAGTACTTC.

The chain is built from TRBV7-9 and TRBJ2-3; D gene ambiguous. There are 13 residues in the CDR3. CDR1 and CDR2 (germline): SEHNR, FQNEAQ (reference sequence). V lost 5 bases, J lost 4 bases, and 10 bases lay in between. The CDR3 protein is CASSRSGADTQYF. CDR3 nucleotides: TGTGCCAGCAGCCGATCTGGCGCAGATACGCAGTATTTT. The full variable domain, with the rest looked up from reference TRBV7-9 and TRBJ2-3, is DTGVSQNPRHKITKRGQNVTFRCDPISEHNRLYWYRQTLGQGPEFLTYFQNEAQLEKSRLLSDRFSAERPKGSFSTLEIQRTEQGDSAMYLCASSRSGADTQYFGPGTRLTVL.

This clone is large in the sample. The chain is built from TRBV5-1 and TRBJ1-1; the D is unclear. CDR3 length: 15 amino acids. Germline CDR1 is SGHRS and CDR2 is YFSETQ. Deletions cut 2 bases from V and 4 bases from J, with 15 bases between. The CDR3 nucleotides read TGCGCCAGCAGCTTAAGGGAGGAGGAGAGCACTGAAGCTTTCTTT. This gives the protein CASSLREEESTEAFF. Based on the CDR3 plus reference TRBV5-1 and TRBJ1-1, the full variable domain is KAGVTQTPRYLIKTRGQQVTLSCSPISGHRSVSWYQQTPGQGLQFLFEYFSETQRNKGNFPGRFSGRQFSNSRSEMNVSTLELGDSALYLCASSLREEESTEAFFGQGTRLTVV.

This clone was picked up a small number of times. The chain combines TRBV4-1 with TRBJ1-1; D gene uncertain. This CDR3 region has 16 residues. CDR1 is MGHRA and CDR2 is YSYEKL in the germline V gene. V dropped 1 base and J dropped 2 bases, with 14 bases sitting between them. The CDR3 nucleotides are TGCGCCAGCAGCCAAGTAAGGACTAACATTAACACTGAAGCTTTCTTT. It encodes CASSQVRTNINTEAFF.